The 32 T cell receptor beta chains presented below share a single source sample, sequenced in a study of T cell changes during pregnancy in multiple sclerosis. Clones were read by immunoSEQ multiplex PCR, and TCRdb kept only the in-frame ones, dropping some. The top ten hold around 6.7% of the sample, which has 40,000 to 45,000 clones, over 90% seen once. Sequencing was performed on CD8+ T cells from peripheral blood mononuclear cells, taken in the third trimester of pregnancy. The receptors were sampled from a female donor with multiple sclerosis, enrolled in a pregnancy study.

V gene TRBV6-1 combines with J gene TRBJ1-6; D is uncertain. The CDR3 consists of 15 residues. V was shortened by 2 bases and J by 6 bases, with 11 bases between the two germline ends. Germline V gives CDR1 MNHNS, CDR2 SASEGT. The CDR3, as DNA: TGTGCCAGCAGTGAACATTCGCCGGGTAATTCACCCCTCCACTTT. It codes for CASSEHSPGNSPLHF.

The chain has TRBV28 and TRBJ1-1; D gene ambiguous. The CDR3 runs 14 residues. The germline gives CDR1 MDHEN, CDR2 SYDVKM. Trimming stripped 7 bases from V and 0 bases from J, with 12 bases between. The CDR3 sequence is CASIPFRMNTEAFF. CDR3 in DNA: TGTGCCAGCATCCCGTTCAGGATGAACACTGAAGCTTTCTTT.

This chain links TRBV9 with TRBJ2-7; possibly TRBD2 for D (6 bases). V shed 0 bases and J shed 6 bases, with 10 bases lying between them. The germline gives CDR1 SGDLS, CDR2 YYNGEE. This CDR3 is built from 13 residues. The CDR3 coding sequence is TGTGCCAGCAGCGTAGGGGGGGAAGGCGAGCAGTACTTC. Amino acids: CASSVGGEGEQYF.

This clone has only one observation. The chain joins TRBV7-9 to TRBJ1-4; D is undetermined. The V gene lost 1 base and the J gene lost 5 bases, with 8 bases spanning the gap. Germline V gene data show CDR1 as SEHNR and CDR2 as FQNEAQ (reference sequence). This CDR3 contains 14 residues. Written as DNA, the CDR3 is TGTGCCAGCAGCTTAGGTGTCATCAATGAAAAACTGTTTTTT. Protein: CASSLGVINEKLFF. Full variable domain (outside the CDR3, taken from reference TRBV7-9 and TRBJ1-4): DTGVSQNPRHKITKRGQNVTFRCDPISEHNRLYWYRQTLGQGPEFLTYFQNEAQLEKSRLLSDRFSAERPKGSFSTLEIQRTEQGDSAMYLCASSLGVINEKLFFGSGTQLSVL.

J is TRBJ2-7 and V is TRBV4-3, with D possibly TRBD1 on 5 matching bases. The CDR3 covers 15 residues. Between the trimmed V and J ends, which lost 4 bases and 2 bases, there was a span of 15 bases. CDR1 and CDR2 (germline): LGHNA, YSLEER. The CDR3 here is CASSPVDDRTYEQYF. CDR3 nucleotide sequence: TGCGCCAGCAGCCCAGTAGATGACAGAACCTACGAGCAGTACTTC.

This chain connects TRBV4-3 to TRBJ1-1; D is ambiguous. Germline values: CDR1 LGHNA, CDR2 YSLEER. The CDR3 sequence is 16 residues long. The ends were cut back, 0 bases at V and 0 bases at J, with 11 bases in the middle. CDR3 in amino acids: CASSQDREQMNTEAFF. The CDR3 DNA reads as TGCGCCAGCAGCCAAGATCGGGAACAGATGAACACTGAAGCTTTCTTT.

The genes are TRBV29-1 and TRBJ2-7, with D possibly TRBD1 on 6 matching bases. V lost 6 bases to trimming and J lost 6 bases, with 18 bases between them. This CDR3 has 13 residues. Germline CDR1 SQVTM, CDR2 ANQGSEA. The CDR3 region is CSVVFTGLGEQYF. Here the CDR3 DNA reads TGCAGCGTAGTCTTTACAGGGTTGGGCGAGCAGTACTTC.

The J gene is TRBJ2-1, the V gene TRBV27; 7 bases fit TRBD1. CDR3 length equals 16 residues. V dropped 7 bases and J dropped 4; count of bases not matched to a gene: 13. Germline V gene sequence: CDR1 MNHEY, CDR2 SMNVEV (reference sequence). The CDR3 region is CASKRRGTAQYNEQFF. The CDR3 DNA follows: TGTGCCAGCAAACGACGTGGGACAGCCCAATACAATGAGCAGTTCTTC.

In its sample, this clone was seen once. The chain couples TRBV27 to TRBJ2-1, with 12 positions matching TRBD2. V shed 5 bases, J shed 12 bases, and the junction held 11 bases outside the gene matches. From germline, CDR1 is MNHEY and CDR2 SMNVEV (reference sequence). This CDR3 has 15 residues. The CDR3: CASSPPSSGRAMQFF. CDR3 in DNA: TGTGCCAGCAGTCCCCCTTCTAGCGGGAGGGCTATGCAGTTCTTC.

V gene TRBV27 combines with J gene TRBJ2-7, with unresolved D. Germline V gene sequence: CDR1 MNHEY, CDR2 SMNVEV (reference sequence). V lost 6 bases and J 1 base, leaving 10 bases between the germline ends. CDR3 size: 13 residues. The DNA of the CDR3 is TGTGCCAGCAGGTCTGACTGGTCCTACGAGCAGTACTTC. Protein product: CASRSDWSYEQYF.

This rearrangement joins TRBV21-1 to TRBJ2-1; the table's D call, TRBD2, was not checked against the DNA. TRBV21-1 is assigned pseudogene status. This CDR3 comprises 15 residues. The CDR3 nucleotides read TGTGCCAGCAGCAAAGGGCTAGCGACTCACTATGAGCAGTTCTTC. This translates into CASSKGLATHYEQFF.

V is TRBV15 and J is TRBJ2-3; weak D call: TRBD2 (6 bases). Germline V gives CDR1 LNHNV, CDR2 YYDKDF (reference sequence). The CDR3 totals 17 residues. V gave up 5 bases and J gave up 1 base, with 19 bases separating them. The CDR3 reads CATSRLLSSSGTDTQYF. The CDR3 bases are TGTGCCACCAGCCGGTTGTTGTCCTCTAGCGGCACAGATACGCAGTATTTT.

The rearrangement joins TRBV14 to TRBJ2-2; TRBD2 agrees at 7 bases. This CDR3 is 15 amino acids long. Trimming took 8 bases from V and 1 from J; bases not matched to a gene: 7. Germline CDR1 and CDR2: SGHDN and FVKESK. CDR3 in DNA: TGTGCCAGCTACGGCGGGAGTGAGAACACCGGGGAGCTGTTTTTT. Translation gives CASYGGSENTGELFF.

The CDR3 coding sequence is TGTGCCAGCAGTTCCCAGGGTGTGAACACTGAAGCTTTCTTT. Translating gives CASSSQGVNTEAFF. V usage is TRBV27 and J usage is TRBJ1-1; D is possibly TRBD1 (5 bases). The V end lost 4 bases, the J end lost 0 bases, and 9 bases lay between the germline ends. The CDR3 has 14 residues. The germline CDR1 and CDR2 sequences are MNHEY and SMNVEV (reference sequence).

V is TRBV6-5 and J is TRBJ2-7; perhaps TRBD1 as D (6 bases). The V gene lost 5 bases and the J gene lost 2 bases, with 13 bases spanning the gap. This CDR3 region has 14 residues. Germline CDR1 MNHEY, CDR2 SVGAGI. For the CDR3, the DNA is TGTGCCAGCAGTACCGGGACACAAACCTACGAGCAGTACTTC. Its translation: CASSTGTQTYEQYF.

The rearrangement joins TRBV5-1 to TRBJ2-5; D remains unclear. Between the trimmed V and J ends, which lost 0 bases and 1 base, there was a span of 10 bases. CDR1 is SGHRS, CDR2 YFSETQ, per germline. The CDR3 totals 15 residues. The CDR3 spells CASSLGQDLQETQYF. The CDR3 region has the DNA TGCGCCAGCAGCTTGGGTCAGGATCTCCAAGAGACCCAGTACTTC.

This chain joins TRBV10-3 and TRBJ2-7, with D possibly being TRBD1 (5 bases). V lost 3 bases and J lost 2, with 14 bases in between. CDR1 is ENHRY, CDR2 SYGVKD, per germline. This CDR3 has 15 amino acids. In nucleotides, the CDR3 is TGTGCCATCAGTGATTCTGGGGCAAACACCTACGAGCAGTACTTC. This gives the protein CAISDSGANTYEQYF.

CDR3: CASSYSHRGTQYF. The DNA of the CDR3 is TGTGCCAGCAGTTACTCGCACAGGGGGACCCAGTACTTC. The gene calls are TRBV6-5 and TRBJ2-5; 7 bases match TRBD1. The CDR3 runs to 13 residues. CDR1 and CDR2 (germline): MNHEY, SVGAGI. The junction had 2 bases not matched to a gene; V was cut back by 0 bases and J by 7 bases.

This clone was observed a few times. The V gene is TRBV9, the J gene TRBJ2-3; D perhaps matches TRBD2 (5 bases). Germline lookup yields CDR1 SGDLS and CDR2 YYNGEE. V was clipped by 3 bases and J by 1 base, with 15 bases between them. This CDR3 is 16 amino acids long. The CDR3 loop reads CASSDREGLGTDTQYF. CDR3 coding DNA: TGTGCCAGCAGCGACCGCGAGGGCTTGGGCACAGATACGCAGTATTTT.

In this sample, this clone turned up once. The rearrangement joins TRBV9 to TRBJ1-1, with D maybe TRBD1 (5 bases). The germline gives CDR1 SGDLS, CDR2 YYNGEE. CDR3 length: 13 amino acids. V lost 0 bases and J lost 7, with 10 bases in between. Here the CDR3 reads CASSVETDFEAFF. The CDR3 region has the DNA TGTGCCAGCAGCGTAGAGACAGATTTTGAAGCTTTCTTT.

This clone was seen a handful of times. V gene TRBV30 combines with J gene TRBJ1-1; 10 bases match TRBD1. Germline CDR1 GTSNPN, CDR2 SVGIG (reference sequence). The CDR3 runs 12 residues. With V trimmed by 5 bases and J by 7 bases, 4 bases remained unmatched. This CDR3 is CAWGTGDFEAFF. DNA of the CDR3: TGTGCCTGGGGGACAGGGGACTTTGAAGCTTTCTTT.

The chain joins TRBV9 to TRBJ2-7, with D perhaps matching TRBD2 (6 bases). The CDR3 length is 15 residues. Trimming took 2 bases from V and 1 from J, leaving 13 bases between them. The germline V gene has CDR1 SGDLS and CDR2 YYNGEE. The DNA of the CDR3 is TGTGCCAGCAGCGTGGCGGGGTCCCCATCCTACGAGCAGTACTTC. This codes for CASSVAGSPSYEQYF.

The chain couples TRBV28 to TRBJ2-3; TRBD1 matches at 7 bases. CDR3 length: 18 residues. Per the germline V gene, CDR1 is MDHEN and CDR2 is SYDVKM. V gave up 2 bases and J gave up 2 bases; unmatched junction bases: 13. CDR3 coding DNA: TGTGCCAGCAGTTTACCCTCCATCGGACAGGACAACACAGATACGCAGTATTTT. Translation gives CASSLPSIGQDNTDTQYF.

This clone has only one observation. The rearrangement links TRBV30 to TRBJ2-1; 12 bases fit TRBD1. There are 14 residues in the CDR3. CDR1 is GTSNPN, CDR2 SVGIG, per germline (reference sequence). Unmatched junction bases numbered 9, after V lost 5 bases and J lost 10 bases. CDR3 sequence reads: CAWSPGQGAREQFF. CDR3 nucleotide sequence: TGTGCCTGGTCCCCGGGACAGGGGGCGCGAGAGCAGTTCTTC. Complete variable domain (other parts from reference TRBV30 and TRBJ2-1): SQTIHQWPATLVQPVGSPLSLECTVEGTSNPNLYWYRQAAGRGLQLLFYSVGIGQISSEVPQNLSASRPQDRQFILSSKKLLLSDSGFYLCAWSPGQGAREQFFGPGTRLTVL.

The chain employs TRBV9 and TRBJ2-7, with 7 bases matching TRBD1. The CDR3 length is 15 residues. After removal of 0 bases from V and 5 bases from J, the junction contained 8 bases not matched to a gene. Germline values: CDR1 SGDLS, CDR2 YYNGEE. CDR3 protein: CASSVGGQRGHEQYF. CDR3 DNA: TGTGCCAGCAGCGTAGGGGGACAGAGAGGGCACGAGCAGTACTTC.

The chain joins TRBV5-1 to TRBJ1-1; D uncertain. CDR3 size: 14 residues. V was trimmed by 1 base and J by 5 bases, leaving 12 bases between them. Per germline, CDR1 SGHRS and CDR2 YFSETQ. The DNA of the CDR3 is TGCGCCAGCAGCTTGTCCGGCGTGGAGACTGAAGCTTTCTTT. Translation: CASSLSGVETEAFF.

V gene TRBV4-3 combines with J gene TRBJ1-1; D uncertain. The CDR3 runs 16 residues. Trimming cost V 0 bases and J 1 base, with 12 bases left between them. Germline V gene lookup returns CDR1 LGHNA and CDR2 YSLEER. The CDR3 loop is CASSQDHLRANTEAFF. DNA for the CDR3: TGCGCCAGCAGCCAAGATCATCTGAGGGCGAACACTGAAGCTTTCTTT.

The V gene is TRBV28, the J gene TRBJ2-4, with D unclear. The CDR3 length is 14 residues. Germline V gene data show CDR1 as MDHEN and CDR2 as SYDVKM. Trimming shortened V by 5 bases and J by 8 bases, and 16 bases separated the two germline ends. The CDR3, as DNA: TGTGCCAGCAGTATGCAGGATGAGAAGGACATTCAGTACTTC. Protein sequence: CASSMQDEKDIQYF. The whole variable domain, filled in from reference TRBV28 and TRBJ2-4, reads DVKVTQSSRYLVKRTGEKVFLECVQDMDHENMFWYRQDPGLGLRLIYFSYDVKMKEKGDIPEGYSVSREKKERFSLILESASTNQTSMYLCASSMQDEKDIQYFGAGTRLSVL.

The chain couples TRBV2 to TRBJ2-7; 10 bases fit TRBD1. The CDR3 length is 15 residues. V lost 3 bases and J lost 6; bases outside the gene matches: 8. Per germline, CDR1 SNHLY and CDR2 FYNNEI. Here the CDR3 DNA reads TGTGCCAGCAGTGACGGGACAGGGGACCCCTCCGAGCAGTACTTC. Encoded protein: CASSDGTGDPSEQYF.

The J gene is TRBJ2-7, the V gene TRBV4-1, with D perhaps TRBD1 (6 bases). Trimming stripped 1 base from V and 1 base from J, with 11 bases between. The CDR3 extends over 15 amino acids. The V gene's germline CDR1 is MGHRA and CDR2 YSYEKL. CDR3 amino acids: CASSQGDTGSYEQYF. CDR3 nucleotides: TGCGCCAGCAGCCAAGGGGACACAGGGTCCTACGAGCAGTACTTC.

This clone was seen a handful of times. The chain couples TRBV28 to TRBJ2-5; 11 bases are a match to TRBD2. The CDR3 has 18 residues. V gave up 4 bases and J gave up 5 bases; unmatched junction bases: 15. Germline loops: CDR1 MDHEN, CDR2 SYDVKM. In DNA, the CDR3 is TGTGCCAGCAGTTGGCCCACGACTAGCGGGACGGGGGGGGAGACCCAGTACTTC. This sequence encodes CASSWPTTSGTGGETQYF.

The chain combines TRBV7-3 with TRBJ2-1, with 10 bases fitting TRBD2. The CDR3 contains 15 residues. V dropped 6 bases and J dropped 4; count of bases not matched to a gene: 6. Germline assignment: CDR1 SGHTA and CDR2 FQGTGA. CDR3 protein: CASRISGGSYNEQFF. CDR3 DNA: TGTGCCAGCAGGATTAGCGGGGGGAGTTACAATGAGCAGTTCTTC. The full variable domain, with the rest looked up from reference TRBV7-3 and TRBJ2-1, is GAGVSQTPSNKVTEKGKYVELRCDPISGHTALYWYRQSLGQGPEFLIYFQGTGAADDSGLPNDRFFAVRPEGSVSTLKIQRTERGDSAVYLCASRISGGSYNEQFFGPGTRLTVL.